These T cell receptor beta chains were read from a single sample in a study of Ad26.COV2.S vaccination and SARS-CoV-2 variants. Sequencing used immunoSEQ multiplex PCR; TCRdb keeps in-frame clones, though not all of them. The profile covers roughly 300,000 clones, with 85% to 90% appearing a single time and roughly 4.8% taken by the ten largest. Source: peripheral blood, taken in a trial of Ad26.COV2.S vaccine versus placebo. The receptors here all came from a person between 18 and 60 years old who received the Ad26.COV2.S COVID-19 vaccine or a placebo. Both conserved end residues are part of each CDR3. A D gene is named only where the DNA matches it firmly. For some rows the clone size is stated as once, few or many, or as a class when expanded; others skip it.

TRBV28	TRBJ1-4	TRBD1	NA	CASSSQGASAEKLFF	TGTGCCAGCAGTTCGCAGGGGGCCAGCGCCGAAAAACTGTTTTTT
TRBV2	TRBJ2-1	TRBD1	NA	CAIDRDSSYNEQFF	TGTGCCATCGACAGGGACAGCTCCTACAATGAGCAGTTCTTC
TRBV6-6	TRBJ1-4	NA	NA	CASSRGGGESNEKLFF	TGTGCCAGCAGTCGAGGCGGGGGTGAATCTAATGAAAAACTGTTTTTT
TRBV4-2	TRBJ2-7	NA	NA	CASSQATGPGYEQYF	TGTGCCAGCAGCCAAGCCACAGGACCTGGCTACGAGCAGTACTTC
TRBV27	TRBJ1-2	NA	NA	CASSPLAGALNYGYTF	TGTGCCAGCAGCCCTCTGGCGGGGGCTTTGAACTATGGCTACACCTTC
TRBV27	TRBJ2-7	TRBD1	NA	CASSLGQGLLEEQYF	TGTGCCAGCAGTTTGGGACAGGGTTTGTTGGAAGAGCAGTACTTC
TRBV7-9	TRBJ2-2	TRBD1	NA	CASSSGQFTGELFF	TGTGCCAGCAGCTCGGGACAGTTCACCGGGGAGCTGTTTTTT
TRBV27	TRBJ2-2	NA	NA	CASSLSVGDANTGELFF	TGTGCCAGCAGTTTATCAGTCGGTGACGCGAACACCGGGGAGCTGTTTTTT
TRBV11-2	TRBJ2-7	NA	NA	CASSAGRAYEQYF	TGTGCCAGCAGCGCCGGTCGAGCCTACGAGCAGTACTTC
TRBV7-8	TRBJ1-4	NA	few	CASSLGTVKGGFGEKLFF	TGTGCCAGCAGCTTAGGGACGGTCAAGGGAGGGTTTGGTGAAAAACTGTTTTTT
TRBV18	TRBJ1-1	NA	NA	CASSPKTNTEAFF	TGTGCCAGCTCACCAAAGACGAACACTGAAGCTTTCTTT
TRBV4-2	TRBJ1-6	TRBD1	NA	CASSPGTANNSPLHF	TGTGCCAGCAGCCCCGGGACAGCCAATAATTCACCCCTCCACTTT
TRBV14	TRBJ2-7	NA	NA	CASSRITGYEQYF	TGTGCCAGCAGCCGCATTACGGGCTACGAGCAGTACTTC
TRBV6-2/TRBV6-3	TRBJ2-3	NA	NA	CASGPQGTDTQYF	TGTGCCAGCGGCCCGCAGGGCACAGATACGCAGTATTTT
TRBV7-2	TRBJ1-4	NA	NA	CASSLAASNEKLFF	TGTGCCAGCAGCTTAGCTGCTTCAAATGAAAAACTGTTTTTT
TRBV28	TRBJ2-7	TRBD2	NA	CASSLRAGGYYEQYF	TGTGCCAGCAGTTTACGAGCGGGAGGATACTACGAGCAGTACTTC
TRBV5-1	TRBJ1-4	TRBD1	NA	CASSKGQGGEKLFF	TGCGCCAGCAGCAAGGGACAGGGGGGAGAAAAACTGTTTTTT
TRBV7-8	TRBJ1-1	TRBD1	NA	CASSLRRKTGLDTEAFF	TGTGCCAGCAGCCTCCGTCGAAAGACAGGGTTGGACACTGAAGCTTTCTTT
TRBV19	TRBJ2-1	TRBD2	NA	CASSSRTSGGGRSYNEQFF	TGTGCCAGTAGTTCCCGGACTAGCGGGGGGGGTCGGTCCTACAATGAGCAGTTCTTC
TRBV6-5	TRBJ1-6	NA	NA	CASRWGIPLHF	TGTGCCAGCAGGTGGGGAATACCCCTCCACTTT
TRBV7-6	TRBJ2-1	NA	few	CASSLANQGNEQFF	TGTGCCAGCAGCTTAGCGAATCAAGGGAATGAGCAGTTCTTC
TRBV28	TRBJ2-3	NA	NA	CASSPTRGLSDTQYF	TGTGCCAGCAGTCCCACCCGCGGACTATCAGATACGCAGTATTTT
TRBV9	TRBJ2-7	NA	NA	CASSVGTFGYEQYF	TGTGCCAGCAGCGTAGGGACTTTCGGCTACGAGCAGTACTTC
TRBV15	TRBJ2-1	TRBD2	NA	CATSRDVIAGGMGQFF	TGTGCCACCAGCAGAGATGTGATAGCGGGAGGGATGGGGCAGTTCTTC
TRBV5-1	TRBJ2-1	NA	NA	CASSYEDLWSYNEQFF	TGCGCCAGCAGCTATGAAGATCTTTGGAGCTACAATGAGCAGTTCTTC
TRBV7-9	TRBJ2-7	NA	NA	CASSSTQASDLPYEQYF	TGTGCCAGCAGCTCGACACAGGCTAGCGACCTCCCCTACGAGCAGTACTTC
TRBV6-1	TRBJ2-5	TRBD2	once	CASSERGGFKETQYF	TGTGCCAGCAGTGAGCGGGGGGGCTTTAAAGAGACCCAGTACTTC
TRBV5-1	TRBJ2-7	TRBD2	once	CASSLGLDSYEQYF	TGCGCCAGCAGCCTTGGACTAGATTCCTACGAGCAGTACTTC
TRBV5-5	TRBJ1-4	TRBD1	NA	CASSLSIPQGNEKLFF	TGTGCCAGCAGCTTGTCTATTCCACAGGGGAATGAAAAACTGTTTTTT
TRBV2	TRBJ2-7	TRBD1	NA	CASAAGGQVMYEQYF	TGTGCCAGCGCTGCCGGGGGACAGGTTATGTACGAGCAGTACTTC
TRBV5-1	TRBJ2-7	TRBD1	NA	CASSQQGSSTYEQYF	TGCGCCAGCAGTCAACAGGGGTCCAGCACCTACGAGCAGTACTTC
TRBV25-1	TRBJ2-7	NA	NA	CASSEAGTGTYEQYF	TGTGCCAGCAGTGAAGCTGGGACGGGAACCTACGAGCAGTACTTC